Listed here are 25 T cell receptor beta chains from one sample, sequenced in a study of post-analysis software for immune sequencing data. What these receptors recognize is not known. Study conclusions and caveats: The study found TRBV5-6, TRBV5-1 and TRBV20-1 among roughly 5 TRBV segments more frequent in patients than controls.

Unique molecular identifiers were built into the TCR beta cDNA libraries. From the PCR reads, TCRdb called clonotypes with MiXCR, one entry per CDR3 protein. The sample has hundreds of thousands of distinct CDR3 sequences, 44% seen once. The sequenced sample consisted of blood. These TCRs come from a girl under 18 with multiple sclerosis.

This clonotype was counted only a few times. The CDR3 loop reads CSASRSDPAYEQYF. For the CDR3, the DNA is TGCAGTGCGTCGCGGTCGGACCCAGCCTACGAGCAGTACTTC. The chain is built from TRBV20-1 and TRBJ2-7; D gene unclear. The germline CDR1 and CDR2 sequences are DFQATT and SNEGSKA (reference sequence). Trimming took 6 bases from V and 2 from J, leaving 17 bases between them. The CDR3 runs 14 residues.

The rearrangement uses TRBV20-1 and TRBJ2-7, with D possibly being TRBD1 or TRBD2 (5 bases each). CDR1 DFQATT and CDR2 SNEGSKA come from the germline V gene (reference sequence). This CDR3 is 15 amino acids long. V was clipped by 3 bases and J by 4 bases, with 19 bases between them. The CDR3 here is CSARAGTSVRYEQYF. The CDR3 nucleotides read TGCAGTGCTAGGGCCGGGACGTCCGTAAGGTACGAGCAGTACTTC.

V and J are TRBV28 and TRBJ2-3; TRBD1 matches at 7 bases. The CDR3 totals 15 residues. V was pared by 3 bases and J by 2 bases, with 5 bases of the junction left unmatched. Germline CDR1 and CDR2: MDHEN and SYDVKM. The CDR3 region is CASSFRDRVTDTQYF. The CDR3 DNA is TGTGCCAGCAGTTTCCGGGACAGAGTCACAGATACGCAGTATTTT.

J is TRBJ1-5 and V is TRBV12-3 or TRBV12-4; 8 nucleotides match TRBD1. The CDR3 extends over 15 amino acids. V trimming: 4 bases; J trimming: 1 base; junction bases outside the gene matches: 3. The CDR3 region has the DNA TGTGCCAGCAGTTCTTGGACAGGGAGCAATCAGCCCCAGCATTTT. Residues: CASSSWTGSNQPQHF.

The rearrangement links TRBV15 to TRBJ1-5, with D unresolved. The CDR3 runs 15 residues. Trimming removed 0 bases from V and 6 bases from J, with 12 bases in between. Germline V gene data show CDR1 as LNHNV and CDR2 as YYDKDF (reference sequence). The CDR3, as DNA: TGTGCCACCAGCAGAGAGACCTCCGGAGGTCAGCCCCAGCATTTT. Translated, it gives CATSRETSGGQPQHF.

This clonotype was detected only once. The rearrangement joins TRBV5-1 to TRBJ1-4; D is unresolved. V was trimmed by 2 bases and J by 1 base, leaving 9 bases between them. Germline CDR1 is SGHRS and CDR2 is YFSETQ. The CDR3 is 15 amino acids. CDR3 residues: CASSFGVLTNEKLFF. In DNA, the CDR3 is TGCGCCAGCAGCTTCGGGGTATTAACTAATGAAAAACTGTTTTTT.

This clonotype occurred a few times. The genes are TRBV12-3 or TRBV12-4 and TRBJ2-7; TRBD1 agrees at 8 bases. This CDR3 is 14 amino acids long. Trimming took 6 bases from V and 10 from J; bases not matched to a gene: 14. This CDR3 is CASSSPGQATIQYF. The CDR3 DNA sequence: TGTGCCAGCAGCTCCCCGGGACAGGCAACTATTCAGTACTTC.

The J gene is TRBJ1-4, the V gene TRBV27; perhaps TRBD1 as D (5 bases). CDR3 length equals 14 residues. Germline CDR1 reads MNHEY; CDR2 reads SMNVEV (reference sequence). Trimming shortened V by 5 bases and J by 5 bases, and 12 bases separated the two germline ends. For the CDR3, the DNA is TGTGCCAGCAGTCCCCACAGGCCGAATGAAAAACTGTTTTTT. The encoded protein is CASSPHRPNEKLFF. The full variable domain, with the rest looked up from reference TRBV27 and TRBJ1-4, is EAQVTQNPRYLITVTGKKLTVTCSQNMNHEYMSWYRQDPGLGLRQIYYSMNVEVTDKGDVPEGYKVSRKEKRNFPLILESPSPNQTSLYFCASSPHRPNEKLFFGSGTQLSVL.

V is TRBV10-3 and J is TRBJ2-5, with 8 positions matching TRBD2. After removal of 7 bases from V and 4 bases from J, the junction contained 5 bases not matched to a gene. Germline V CDR1 and CDR2: ENHRY, SYGVKD. The CDR3 has 13 residues. The CDR3 spells CAIKREGPETQYF. CDR3 coding DNA: TGTGCCATCAAACGGGAGGGCCCAGAGACCCAGTACTTC.

The J gene is TRBJ1-2, the V gene TRBV10-3, with D unclear. V was cut by 1 base and J by 2 bases, with 5 bases left in between. The CDR3 is made up of 13 amino acids. Germline CDR1 is ENHRY and CDR2 is SYGVKD. The CDR3: CAISELGNYGYTF. The CDR3, as DNA: TGTGCCATCAGTGAGTTAGGGAACTATGGCTACACCTTC.

The gene calls are TRBV27 and TRBJ2-1; 8 positions match TRBD2. Germline assignment: CDR1 MNHEY and CDR2 SMNVEV (reference sequence). V shed 5 bases and J 0 bases; nucleotides not matched to a gene: 3. The CDR3 length is 15 residues. DNA for the CDR3: TGTGCCAGCAGTAGACTAGCGCACTCCTACAATGAGCAGTTCTTC. Translating gives CASSRLAHSYNEQFF.

The CDR3 sequence is CSAPPSGGLCTQYF. CDR3 in DNA: TGCAGTGCACCCCCCAGCGGGGGGTTGTGTACGCAGTATTTT. The chain links TRBV20-1 to TRBJ2-3, with TRBD2 matching 9 bases. Germline lookup yields CDR1 DFQATT and CDR2 SNEGSKA (reference sequence). After removal of 6 bases from V and 8 bases from J, the junction contained 12 bases not matched to a gene. This CDR3 has 14 residues.

V gene TRBV12-3 or TRBV12-4 combines with J gene TRBJ2-1; TRBD2 aligns across 9 bases. This CDR3 is built from 15 residues. Unmatched junction bases numbered 6, after V lost 3 bases and J lost 6 bases. The CDR3: CASSFGRGGRNEQFF. The CDR3 DNA follows: TGTGCCAGCAGTTTCGGGCGGGGGGGCCGCAATGAGCAGTTCTTC.

This clonotype was counted only a few times. The chain employs TRBV20-1 and TRBJ2-1; 11 nucleotides match TRBD2. V was pared by 0 bases and J by 6 bases, with 13 bases of the junction left unmatched. CDR1 DFQATT and CDR2 SNEGSKA come from the germline V gene (reference sequence). The CDR3 is 18 residues long. CDR3 in DNA: TGCAGTGCTAGAGATTTGGTAGCGGGGGGGCCCCAAAGCAATGAGCAGTTCTTC. Translated, it gives CSARDLVAGGPQSNEQFF.

This sequence joins TRBV12-3 or TRBV12-4 and TRBJ2-4; maybe TRBD1 (5 bases). Trimming cost V 3 bases and J 13 bases, with 10 bases left between them. The CDR3 spans 11 residues. The CDR3 protein is CASSFDSRQYF. The CDR3 coding sequence is TGTGCCAGCAGTTTCGACAGTAGGCAGTACTTC.

This clonotype was counted a few times. The chain links TRBV12-3 or TRBV12-4 to TRBJ2-7; 7 positions match TRBD2. The CDR3 loop spans 14 amino acids. After removal of 3 bases from V and 1 base from J, the junction contained 3 bases not matched to a gene. The CDR3 here is CASSFGAGSYEQYF. The DNA of the CDR3 is TGTGCCAGCAGTTTCGGAGCGGGGTCCTACGAGCAGTACTTC.

This rearrangement joins TRBV7-8 to TRBJ1-5, with 7 bases that match TRBD1. CDR3 length: 17 residues. CDR1 is SGHVS and CDR2 is FQNEAQ in the germline V gene. The V gene end was trimmed by 2 bases and the J gene end by 3 bases; junction bases not matched to a gene: 10. The CDR3 here is CASSLMRGGFDNQPQHF. The CDR3 DNA reads as TGTGCCAGCAGCTTAATGAGAGGGGGCTTTGACAATCAGCCCCAGCATTTT. Drawing the rest from reference TRBV7-8 and TRBJ1-5, the complete variable domain is GAGVSQSPRYKVAKRGQDVALRCDPISGHVSLFWYQQALGQGPEFLTYFQNEAQLDKSGLPSDRFFAERPEGSVSTLKIQRTQQEDSAVYLCASSLMRGGFDNQPQHFGDGTRLSIL.

The gene calls are TRBV12-3 or TRBV12-4 and TRBJ2-1; TRBD1 aligns across 9 bases. V shed 4 bases, J shed 10 bases, and the junction held 11 bases outside the gene matches. The CDR3 is 15 amino acids. CDR3: CASSSTGGLSYEQFF. CDR3 DNA sequence: TGTGCCAGCAGTTCTACAGGGGGCCTCTCCTACGAGCAGTTCTTC.

The chain couples TRBV5-1 to TRBJ1-2; no clear D gene. The CDR3 runs to 14 residues. The ends were cut back, 5 bases at V and 2 bases at J, with 13 bases in the middle. Looked up from germline, CDR1 is SGHRS and CDR2 is YFSETQ. The CDR3 nucleotides read TGCGCCAGCAGGAGCCGACAAGGGAACTATGGCTACACCTTC. Translated, it gives CASRSRQGNYGYTF.

The chain employs TRBV10-3 and TRBJ2-7, with D tentatively TRBD1 or TRBD2 (5 bases each). Germline V gene lookup returns CDR1 ENHRY and CDR2 SYGVKD. Trimming removed 6 bases from V and 1 base from J, with 10 bases in between. The CDR3 has 13 amino acids. The CDR3: CAIRRGESYEQYF. DNA for the CDR3: TGTGCCATCAGGAGAGGGGAGTCCTACGAGCAGTACTTC.

This clonotype was counted a few times. The chain couples TRBV20-1 to TRBJ2-3, with 8 bases that match TRBD2. Trimming cost V 3 bases and J 2 bases; bases outside gene matches: 10. There are 16 residues in the CDR3. Germline V CDR1 and CDR2: DFQATT, SNEGSKA (reference sequence). Here the CDR3 DNA reads TGCAGTGCTAGCCCCACTAGCGGAACTATCACAGATACGCAGTATTTT. It yields the protein CSASPTSGTITDTQYF.

J is TRBJ2-1 and V is TRBV7-9; D possibly corresponds to TRBD2 (6 bases). The CDR3 is 17 residues long. CDR1 and CDR2 from the germline V gene are SEHNR and FQNEAQ (reference sequence). V was clipped by 5 bases and J by 10 bases, with 27 bases between them. This chain's CDR3 is CASSAKGLSNINYEQFF. CDR3 DNA: TGTGCCAGCAGCGCAAAGGGACTGTCCAATATAAACTACGAGCAGTTCTTC.

The rearrangement uses TRBV5-1 and TRBJ1-2, with 10 bases identical to TRBD1. The CDR3 runs 15 residues. Germline V CDR1 and CDR2: SGHRS, YFSETQ. With V trimmed by 1 base and J by 5 bases, 5 bases remained unmatched. The CDR3 is CASSLSGTGAYGYTF. The CDR3 region has the DNA TGCGCCAGCAGCTTGTCTGGGACAGGGGCGTATGGCTACACCTTC. Drawing the rest from reference TRBV5-1 and TRBJ1-2, the complete variable domain is KAGVTQTPRYLIKTRGQQVTLSCSPISGHRSVSWYQQTPGQGLQFLFEYFSETQRNKGNFPGRFSGRQFSNSRSEMNVSTLELGDSALYLCASSLSGTGAYGYTFGSGTRLTVV.

The V gene is TRBV7-9, the J gene TRBJ1-6, with TRBD1 as a possible D gene (5 bases). The V end lost 9 bases, the J end lost 7 bases, and 13 bases lay between the germline ends. The CDR3 contains 13 residues. CDR1 and CDR2 from the germline V gene are SEHNR and FQNEAQ (reference sequence). CDR3 bases: TGTGCCAGTAAAGACAGCTTCAATTCACCCCTCCACTTT. The encoded protein is CASKDSFNSPLHF. The variable domain in full, with the rest retrieved from reference TRBV7-9 and TRBJ1-6, is DTGVSQNPRHKITKRGQNVTFRCDPISEHNRLYWYRQTLGQGPEFLTYFQNEAQLEKSRLLSDRFSAERPKGSFSTLEIQRTEQGDSAMYLCASKDSFNSPLHFGNGTRLTVT.

CDR3 amino acids: CAISERILGPRDGYTF. DNA of the CDR3: TGTGCCATCAGTGAACGGATTTTGGGTCCTCGGGATGGCTACACCTTC. The rearrangement joins TRBV10-3 to TRBJ1-2, with no clear D. This CDR3 is 16 amino acids long. V was shortened by 3 bases and J by 6 bases, with 20 bases between the two germline ends. CDR1 is ENHRY and CDR2 is SYGVKD in the germline V gene.